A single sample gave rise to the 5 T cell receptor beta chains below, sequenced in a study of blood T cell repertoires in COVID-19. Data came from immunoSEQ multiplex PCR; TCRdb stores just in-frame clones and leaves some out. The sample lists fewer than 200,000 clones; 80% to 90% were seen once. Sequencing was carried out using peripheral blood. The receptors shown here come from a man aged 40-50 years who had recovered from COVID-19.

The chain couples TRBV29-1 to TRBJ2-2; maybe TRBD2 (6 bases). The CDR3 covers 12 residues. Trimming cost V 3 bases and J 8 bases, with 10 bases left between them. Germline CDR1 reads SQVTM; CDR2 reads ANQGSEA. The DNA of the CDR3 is TGCAGCGTTGACCTAGCGATGGGGGAGCTGTTTTTT. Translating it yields CSVDLAMGELFF.

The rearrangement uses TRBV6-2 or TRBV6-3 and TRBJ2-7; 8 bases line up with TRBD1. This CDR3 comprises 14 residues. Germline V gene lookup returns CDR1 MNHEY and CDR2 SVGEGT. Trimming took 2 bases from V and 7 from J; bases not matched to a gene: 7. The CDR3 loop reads CASSYDRGVGEQYF. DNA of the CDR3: TGTGCCAGCAGTTACGACAGGGGTGTCGGTGAGCAGTACTTC.

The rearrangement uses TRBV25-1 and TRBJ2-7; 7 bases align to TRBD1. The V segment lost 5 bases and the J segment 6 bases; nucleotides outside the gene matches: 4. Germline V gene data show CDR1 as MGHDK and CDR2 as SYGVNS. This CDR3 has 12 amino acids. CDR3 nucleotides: TGTGCCAGCAGTAGGTCAGGGGGCGAGCAGTACTTC. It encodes CASSRSGGEQYF.

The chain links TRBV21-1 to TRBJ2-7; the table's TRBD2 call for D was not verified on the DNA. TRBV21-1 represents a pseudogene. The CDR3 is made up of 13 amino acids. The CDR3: CASSNREEGEQYF. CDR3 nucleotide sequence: TGTGCCAGCAGCAATCGGGAGGAAGGCGAGCAGTACTTC.

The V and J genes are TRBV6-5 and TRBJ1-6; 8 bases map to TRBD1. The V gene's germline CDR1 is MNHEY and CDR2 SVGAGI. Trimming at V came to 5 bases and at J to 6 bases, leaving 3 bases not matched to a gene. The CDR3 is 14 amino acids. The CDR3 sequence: CASSTGQVNSPLHF. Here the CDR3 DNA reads TGTGCCAGCAGTACGGGACAGGTTAATTCACCCCTCCACTTT.